The next 7 T cell receptor beta chains were all read from a single sample in a study of T cell responses to AZD1222 COVID-19 vaccine. The assay was immunoSEQ multiplex PCR, and TCRdb's table has in-frame clones only and misses some. In the table there are roughly 97,000 clones, over 75% of which are singletons. Sample: peripheral blood, taken on day 0 of AZD1222 vaccination. Receptor source: an adult in good health.

The CDR3 loop reads CASRATSGGANEQYF. The CDR3 nucleotides are TGTGCCAGCAGGGCGACTAGTGGGGGGGCGAACGAGCAGTACTTC. V gene TRBV2 combines with J gene TRBJ2-7; perhaps TRBD2 as D (7 bases). CDR3 size: 15 residues. Trimming removed 6 bases from V and 5 bases from J, with 20 bases in between. Per germline, CDR1 SNHLY and CDR2 FYNNEI.

V usage is TRBV5-1 and J usage is TRBJ1-1, with D possibly being TRBD1 (5 bases). The CDR3 contains 14 residues. The germline gives CDR1 SGHRS, CDR2 YFSETQ. The V end was cut by 8 bases, the J end by 4 bases, with 18 bases between. CDR3: CASGWAGTTTEAFF. The CDR3 DNA is TGCGCCAGTGGCTGGGCCGGGACGACCACTGAAGCTTTCTTT.

The chain joins TRBV5-1 to TRBJ2-7, with D perhaps being TRBD1 or TRBD2 (5 bases each). Germline CDR1 reads SGHRS; CDR2 reads YFSETQ. Trimming shortened V by 0 bases and J by 7 bases, and 14 bases separated the two germline ends. The CDR3 contains 14 residues. CDR3 sequence (DNA): TGCGCCAGCAGCTTGGGGCAGGGAGTGAAAGAGCAGTACTTC. Amino acids: CASSLGQGVKEQYF.

This rearrangement joins TRBV7-3 to TRBJ2-2; perhaps TRBD2 as D (7 bases). CDR3 length: 16 amino acids. CDR1 SGHTA and CDR2 FQGTGA come from the germline V gene. V was clipped by 4 bases and J by 1 base, with 13 bases between them. In nucleotides, the CDR3 is TGTGCCAGCAGCTCACAGGGAGGGCGGAACACCGGGGAGCTGTTTTTT. Translation gives CASSSQGGRNTGELFF.

This chain links TRBV19 with TRBJ1-5; D gene ambiguous. The germline V gene encodes CDR1 LNHDA and CDR2 SQIVND (reference sequence). Between the trimmed V and J ends, which lost 7 bases and 0 bases, there was a span of 10 bases. This CDR3 comprises 14 residues. The CDR3 DNA reads TGTGCCAGTATCCCGGGAAATAGCAATCAGCCCCAGCATTTT. Protein product: CASIPGNSNQPQHF. Supplemented by reference TRBV19 and TRBJ1-5, the full variable domain reads DGGITQSPKYLFRKEGQNVTLSCEQNLNHDAMYWYRQDPGQGLRLIYYSQIVNDFQKGDIAEGYSVSREKKESFPLTVTSAQKNPTAFYLCASIPGNSNQPQHFGDGTRLSIL.

The chain employs TRBV28 and TRBJ2-3; possible D gene TRBD2, 6 bases. V was cut by 4 bases and J by 6 bases, with 26 bases left in between. The V gene's germline CDR1 is MDHEN and CDR2 SYDVKM. CDR3 length: 18 amino acids. CDR3 sequence (DNA): TGTGCCAGCAGTTCCCCCCTTAGACTAGTGGGGGATTCTGATACGCAGTATTTT. Translating gives CASSSPLRLVGDSDTQYF.

V usage is TRBV18 and J usage is TRBJ1-6, with a possible D match to TRBD1 (6 bases). Germline V CDR1 and CDR2: KGHSH, LQKENI. The CDR3 is 14 amino acids. The ends were cut back, 0 bases at V and 10 bases at J, with 10 bases in the middle. In DNA, the CDR3 is TGTGCCAGCTCACCACCGGTTGGGGGCTCACCCCTCCACTTT. The encoded protein is CASSPPVGGSPLHF.